This T cell receptor beta chain was obtained from a study of blood T cell repertoires in COVID-19. In the authors' workflow: Reference gene primer amplification in the assay estimated nucleated cell counts. Assay used: immunoSEQ multiplex PCR; TCRdb lists only in-frame clones, some missing. Clone size and the V and J calls come from that table; the DNA yielded D and trimming. Of over 85,000 clones listed, about four fifths are singletons. Looked up from germline, CDR1 is LNHDA and CDR2 is SQIVND (reference sequence). This CDR3 is 15 amino acids long. With V trimmed by 5 bases and J by 0 bases, 4 bases remained unmatched.

The source is a man between 65 and 80 years old with acute or convalescent COVID-19. Material: peripheral blood. The chain links TRBV19 to TRBJ1-3; 7 positions agree with TRBD1. CDR3 residues: CASSRQGNSGNTIYF. The CDR3 DNA follows: TGTGCCAGTAGTCGACAGGGTAACTCTGGAAACACCATATATTTT.